These 13 T cell receptor beta chains were sequenced from one sample in a study of shared clonotypes between healthy human individuals. Here immunoSEQ multiplex PCR was the method, and the copy in TCRdb shows in-frame clones only, minus some. The sample lists a few million clones, 85% to 95% occurring once. Material: naive CD4+ T cells from PBMCs. This sample's subset: CD45RA+ positively selected. The receptor source for this set is a man aged 18 to 30 in good health. Some clones in this sample may be carry-over from other donors' samples.

Note on this clone: Other DNA sequences in the same sample also yield this CDR3. The CDR3 loop is CASSSRRGGPYGYTF. The CDR3 bases are TGTGCCAGCAGTTCCCGTCGGGGGGGGCCGTATGGCTACACCTTC. This chain uses TRBV27 with TRBJ1-2, with a weak D call TRBD1 (6 bases). The CDR3 totals 15 residues. Germline values: CDR1 MNHEY, CDR2 SMNVEV (reference sequence). V was pared by 4 bases and J by 5 bases, with 17 bases between.

The CDR3 here is CASSQDPIADTQYF. In nucleotides, the CDR3 is TGCGCCAGCAGCCAAGATCCGATAGCAGATACGCAGTATTTT. This chain joins TRBV4-3 and TRBJ2-3; D is ambiguous. With 0 bases removed from V and 4 bases from J, the gap between germline ends came to 8 bases. The CDR3 loop spans 14 amino acids. Looked up from germline, CDR1 is LGHNA and CDR2 is YSLEER.

The J gene is TRBJ2-7, the V gene TRBV28; 11 nucleotides line up with TRBD2. Germline V lookup: CDR1 MDHEN, CDR2 SYDVKM. The CDR3 contains 17 residues. V shed 4 bases, J shed 1 base, and the junction held 9 bases outside the gene matches. This CDR3 is CASSSGLGTSGSYEQYF. Here the CDR3 DNA reads TGTGCCAGCAGTTCGGGACTCGGGACTAGCGGATCCTACGAGCAGTACTTC.

A few counts support this clone. The gene calls are TRBV27 and TRBJ2-7; D possibly corresponds to TRBD2 (5 bases). Germline V lookup: CDR1 MNHEY, CDR2 SMNVEV (reference sequence). CDR3 length: 14 amino acids. The germline V and J ends were trimmed by 5 bases and 7 bases, with 18 bases remaining between them. The CDR3 loop reads CASSNPPSSGEQYF. The CDR3 DNA sequence: TGTGCCAGCAGTAACCCCCCTTCCTCGGGGGAGCAGTACTTC.

DNA for the CDR3: TGTGCCAGCAGACGAGGACGGGCAGGGGACTACGAGCAGTACTTC. Its protein product is CASRRGRAGDYEQYF. The V gene is TRBV6-6, the J gene TRBJ2-7; TRBD1 is a possible D gene (6 bases). CDR3 length: 15 amino acids. Trimming stripped 6 bases from V and 3 bases from J, with 18 bases between. CDR1 is MNHNY and CDR2 is SVGAGI in the germline V gene (reference sequence).

This clone was seen a single time. The chain recombines TRBV14 with TRBJ2-3; D is perhaps TRBD1 (6 bases). The CDR3 consists of 15 residues. Looked up from germline, CDR1 is SGHDN and CDR2 is FVKESK. V was cut by 0 bases and J by 2 bases, with 9 bases left in between. The CDR3 sequence: CASSQERDITDTQYF. The CDR3, as DNA: TGTGCCAGCAGCCAAGAAAGGGACATCACAGATACGCAGTATTTT.

Points on this clone: At one end the junction does not follow the germline gene, possibly because of a read error. V is TRBV7-3 and J is TRBJ1-4, with TRBD1 identical over 8 bases. Germline V gene lookup returns CDR1 SGHTA and CDR2 FQGTGA. There are 14 residues in the CDR3. This CDR3 reads CASSLTGGDEKLFF. Written as DNA, the CDR3 is TGTGCCAGCAGCCTAACAGGGGGGGATGAAAAACTGTTTTTT.

This chain uses TRBV7-3 with TRBJ1-1; no definite D call. The CDR3 is 13 amino acids. Trimming removed 6 bases at V and 1 base at J, with 9 bases between. Germline V gene sequence: CDR1 SGHTA, CDR2 FQGTGA. CDR3 nucleotide sequence: TGTGCCAGCAGAGCTGCAGCGAACACTGAAGCTTTCTTT. It translates to CASRAAANTEAFF.

This clone was recorded once. The chain joins TRBV7-9 to TRBJ2-3, with TRBD2 matching over 12 bases. Germline V lookup: CDR1 SEHNR, CDR2 FQNEAQ (reference sequence). The CDR3 spans 15 residues. Losses at the gene ends were 5 bases for V and 3 bases for J; bases not matched to a gene: 3. CDR3 nucleotides: TGTGCCAGCAGCGCAACTAGCGGGAGGACAGATACGCAGTATTTT. This sequence encodes CASSATSGRTDTQYF.

Concerning this clone: Other nucleotide sequences in the sample specify the same CDR3. V usage is TRBV30 and J usage is TRBJ1-5, with 8 bases that match TRBD1. The V segment lost 0 bases and the J segment 2 bases; nucleotides outside the gene matches: 0. CDR1 and CDR2 from the germline V gene are GTSNPN and SVGIG (reference sequence). This CDR3 contains 14 residues. In nucleotides, the CDR3 is TGTGCCTGGAGTGTACAGGGGGGCAATCAGCCCCAGCATTTT. It is translated as CAWSVQGGNQPQHF.

This chain uses TRBV6-6 with TRBJ1-2, with D perhaps TRBD1 (5 bases). Germline loops: CDR1 MNHNY, CDR2 SVGAGI (reference sequence). This CDR3 has 14 amino acids. Deletions cut 2 bases from V and 4 bases from J, with 11 bases between. CDR3 nucleotide sequence: TGTGCCAGCAGTTACGAGGGGCGCGGCTATGGCTACACCTTC. It specifies CASSYEGRGYGYTF.

This clone was detected once. V gene TRBV5-6 combines with J gene TRBJ1-2; 10 nucleotides match TRBD1. Germline CDR1 is SGHDT and CDR2 is YYEEEE. The CDR3 totals 15 residues. V shed 4 bases, J shed 7 bases, and the junction held 10 bases outside the gene matches. CDR3 DNA: TGTGCCAGCAGCACCGGACAGGGGGTTTATTTTGGCTACACCTTC. It specifies CASSTGQGVYFGYTF.

This chain joins TRBV4-1 and TRBJ2-7; possibly TRBD2 for D (6 bases). The V end was cut by 5 bases, the J end by 0 bases, with 17 bases between. The CDR3 extends over 16 amino acids. Germline V gene sequence: CDR1 MGHRA, CDR2 YSYEKL. CDR3: CASSGRDGGNSYEQYF. CDR3 DNA: TGCGCCAGCAGCGGGCGCGACGGGGGAAACTCCTACGAGCAGTACTTC.